These T cell receptor beta chains were read from a single sample in a study of blood T cell repertoires in COVID-19. Method: immunoSEQ multiplex PCR; TCRdb's copy keeps in-frame clones and lacks some. The data hold roughly 250,000 clones, with 80% to 90% observed a single time. Sequencing was done on a sample of peripheral blood. The receptors were gathered from a woman aged 50 to 60 with acute or convalescent COVID-19. Both conserved end residues are part of each CDR3. D genes are given only for firm matches. Part of the rows lack a size; the others show once, few, many or a class for expanded clones.

clone_size d_call j_call v_call cdr3_aa cdr3_nt
- - TRBJ2-7 TRBV3-1/TRBV3-2 CASSQDRGSPYEQYF TGTGCCAGCAGCCAAGATAGGGGCAGCCCCTACGAGCAGTACTTC
once TRBD1 TRBJ2-7 TRBV3-1/TRBV3-2 CASSQTGVNEQYF TGTGCCAGCAGCCAAACAGGGGTAAACGAGCAGTACTTC
- TRBD2 TRBJ2-7 TRBV15 CATSRTLRLAGAYEQYF TGTGCCACCAGCAGAACACTACGACTAGCGGGAGCCTACGAGCAGTACTTC
- TRBD2 TRBJ2-3 TRBV7-3 CASSLIAGATDTQYF TGTGCCAGCAGCCTTATAGCGGGAGCAACAGATACGCAGTATTTT
- TRBD1 TRBJ1-4 TRBV10-2 CASSQPTPGQGDDRRKLFF TGCGCCAGCAGTCAACCAACACCGGGACAGGGGGATGATCGGAGGAAACTGTTTTTT
- TRBD1 TRBJ2-7 TRBV5-1 CASSSKQGALSYEQYF TGCGCCAGCAGCTCGAAACAGGGGGCCCTCTCCTACGAGCAGTACTTC
- - TRBJ2-6 TRBV19 CASSITYSSGANVLTF TGTGCCAGTAGTATAACTTACAGCTCTGGGGCCAACGTCCTGACTTTC
- TRBD1 TRBJ1-2 TRBV27 CASSPSTGVGYGYTF TGTGCCAGCAGTCCCTCAACAGGGGTCGGCTATGGCTACACCTTC
- TRBD1 TRBJ2-1 TRBV6-2/TRBV6-3 CASSYRQGINNEQFF TGTGCCAGCAGTTACCGACAGGGGATAAACAATGAGCAGTTCTTC
- - TRBJ2-1 TRBV19 CASSMDLEHEQFF TGTGCCAGTAGTATGGACTTAGAACATGAGCAGTTCTTC